This T cell receptor beta chain was documented in a study of technical replicates of blood from several donors. Assay: immunoSEQ multiplex PCR; the TCRdb copy retains only in-frame clones and omits some. The sample includes about 89,000 clones, roughly 93% seen only once; the top ten take around 0.25%. Germline V gene sequence: CDR1 MNHNS, CDR2 SASEGT. This CDR3 contains 10 residues. With 8 bases removed from V and 3 bases from J, the gap between germline ends came to 5 bases. This chain joins TRBV6-1 and TRBJ2-7; no clear D. Specimen: T cells isolated from PBMCs. The source is a human donor in good health. The CDR3 protein is CASAIYEQYF. DNA of the CDR3: TGTGCCAGCGCGATCTACGAGCAGTACTTC.